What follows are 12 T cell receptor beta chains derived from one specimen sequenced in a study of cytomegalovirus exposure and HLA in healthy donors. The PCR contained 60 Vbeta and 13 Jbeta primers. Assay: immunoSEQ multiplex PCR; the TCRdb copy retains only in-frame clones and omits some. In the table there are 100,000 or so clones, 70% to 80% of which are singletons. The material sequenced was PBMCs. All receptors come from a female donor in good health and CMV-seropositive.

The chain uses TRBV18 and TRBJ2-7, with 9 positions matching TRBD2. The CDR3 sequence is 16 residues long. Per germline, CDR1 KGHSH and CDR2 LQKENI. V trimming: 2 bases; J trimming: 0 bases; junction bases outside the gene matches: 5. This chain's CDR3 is CASSPYGTSPSYEQYF. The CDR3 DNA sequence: TGTGCCAGCTCACCATACGGGACTAGCCCCTCCTACGAGCAGTACTTC.

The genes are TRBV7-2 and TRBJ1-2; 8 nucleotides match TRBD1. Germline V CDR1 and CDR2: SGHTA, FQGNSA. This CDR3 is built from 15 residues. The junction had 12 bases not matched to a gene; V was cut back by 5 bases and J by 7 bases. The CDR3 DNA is TGTGCCAGCAGCCTAAGGGGCAGGGGGCTTGCTGGCTACACCTTC. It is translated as CASSLRGRGLAGYTF.

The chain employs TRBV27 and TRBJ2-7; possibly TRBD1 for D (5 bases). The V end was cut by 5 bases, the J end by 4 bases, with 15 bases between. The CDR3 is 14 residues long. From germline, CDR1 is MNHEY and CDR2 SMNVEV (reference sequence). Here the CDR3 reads CASSPQTVGYEQYF. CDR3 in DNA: TGTGCCAGCAGTCCCCAGACAGTAGGGTACGAGCAGTACTTC.

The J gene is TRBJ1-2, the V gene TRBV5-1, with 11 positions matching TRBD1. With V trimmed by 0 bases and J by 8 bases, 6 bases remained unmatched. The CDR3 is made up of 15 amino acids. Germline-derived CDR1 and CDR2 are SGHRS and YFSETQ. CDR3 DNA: TGCGCCAGCAGCTTGGCAGTAGGGACAGGGGGAGGCTACACCTTC. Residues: CASSLAVGTGGGYTF.

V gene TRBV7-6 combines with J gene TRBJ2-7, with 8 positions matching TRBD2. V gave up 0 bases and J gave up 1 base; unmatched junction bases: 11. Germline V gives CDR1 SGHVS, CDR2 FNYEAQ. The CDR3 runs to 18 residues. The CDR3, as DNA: TGTGCCAGCAGCTTAGCCCACGGGGGGGGCTACGCTTCCTACGAGCAGTACTTC. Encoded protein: CASSLAHGGGYASYEQYF.

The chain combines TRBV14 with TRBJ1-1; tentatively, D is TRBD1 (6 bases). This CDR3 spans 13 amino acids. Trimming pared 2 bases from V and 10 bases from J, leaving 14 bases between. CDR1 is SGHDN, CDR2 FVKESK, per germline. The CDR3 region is CASSQLSGRGAFF. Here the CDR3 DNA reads TGTGCCAGCAGCCAACTCTCTGGCAGGGGAGCTTTCTTT.

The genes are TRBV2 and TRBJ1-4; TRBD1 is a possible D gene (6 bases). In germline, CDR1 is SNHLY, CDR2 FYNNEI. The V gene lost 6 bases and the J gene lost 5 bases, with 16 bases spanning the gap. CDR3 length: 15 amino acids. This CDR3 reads CASRVSGVGNEKLFF. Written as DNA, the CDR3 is TGTGCCAGCAGGGTATCAGGGGTGGGGAATGAAAAACTGTTTTTT.

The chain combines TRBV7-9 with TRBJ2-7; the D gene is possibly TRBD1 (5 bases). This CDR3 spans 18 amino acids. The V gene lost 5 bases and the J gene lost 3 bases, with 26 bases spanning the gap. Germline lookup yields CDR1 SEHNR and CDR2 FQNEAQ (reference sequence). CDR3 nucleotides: TGTGCCAGCAGCGGCCCTAGTTTTAGGGGTCGGTTAATCTACGAGCAGTACTTC. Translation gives CASSGPSFRGRLIYEQYF.

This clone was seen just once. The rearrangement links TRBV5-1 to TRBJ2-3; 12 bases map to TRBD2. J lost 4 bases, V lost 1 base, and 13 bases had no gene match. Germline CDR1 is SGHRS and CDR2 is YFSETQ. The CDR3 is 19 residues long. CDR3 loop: CASSLLTSGSGGSADTQYF. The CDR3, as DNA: TGCGCCAGCAGCTTGTTGACTAGCGGGAGTGGTGGTTCGGCAGATACGCAGTATTTT.

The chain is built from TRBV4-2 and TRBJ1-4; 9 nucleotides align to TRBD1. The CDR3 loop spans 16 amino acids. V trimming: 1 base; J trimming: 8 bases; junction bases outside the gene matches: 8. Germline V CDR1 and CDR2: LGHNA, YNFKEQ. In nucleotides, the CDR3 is TGTGCCAGCAGCCAAGGAGAGGGACAGGGCGGAGAAAAACTGTTTTTT. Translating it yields CASSQGEGQGGEKLFF.

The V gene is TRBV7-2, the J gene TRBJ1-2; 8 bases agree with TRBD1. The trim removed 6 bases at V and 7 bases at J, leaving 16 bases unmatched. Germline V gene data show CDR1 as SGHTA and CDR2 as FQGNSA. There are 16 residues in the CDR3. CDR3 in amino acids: CASSTGTGNLAGGYTF. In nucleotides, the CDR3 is TGTGCCAGCAGTACCGGGACAGGTAACCTCGCGGGTGGCTACACCTTC.

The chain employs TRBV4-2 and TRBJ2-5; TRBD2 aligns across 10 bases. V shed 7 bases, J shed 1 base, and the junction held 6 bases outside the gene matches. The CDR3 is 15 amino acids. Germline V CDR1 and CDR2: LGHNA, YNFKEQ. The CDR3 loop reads CASTQERGGQETQYF. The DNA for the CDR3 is TGTGCCAGCACCCAGGAGCGGGGGGGCCAAGAGACCCAGTACTTC.